The 9 T cell receptor beta chains below come from one sample, sequenced in a study of T cell repertoires in cytomegalovirus infection. Via MiXCR, TCRdb re-called the reads, giving one row per CDR3 protein. The repertoire holds 450,000 to 600,000 distinct CDR3 sequences, with more than 40% as singletons. Antigen specificity for these receptors is unknown. The sequences come from cultured PBMCs, collected from culture after CMV antigen stimulation. The receptors were gathered from a human donor in good health (CMV status not recorded). Some clones in this sample may be carry-over from other donors' samples.

CDR3 loop: CASSMWTGGYEQYF. CDR3 coding DNA: TGTGCCAGTAGTATGTGGACGGGTGGCTACGAGCAGTACTTC. V gene TRBV19 combines with J gene TRBJ2-7; no reliable D call. V lost 3 bases to trimming and J lost 3 bases, with 12 bases between them. The CDR3 runs to 14 residues. Germline V lookup: CDR1 LNHDA, CDR2 SQIVND (reference sequence).

The chain links TRBV19 to TRBJ1-6; TRBD1 is a possible D gene (6 bases). Trimming left V 7 bases short and J 8 bases short, with 12 bases between. CDR1 and CDR2 from the germline V gene are LNHDA and SQIVND (reference sequence). The CDR3 runs 13 residues. For the CDR3, the DNA is TGTGCCAGTAAAGGGGGTAGGGATTCACCCCTCCACTTT. Encoded protein: CASKGGRDSPLHF.

The chain combines TRBV19 with TRBJ1-1; D not resolved. Germline V gene sequence: CDR1 LNHDA, CDR2 SQIVND (reference sequence). CDR3 length: 14 residues. Trimming left V 5 bases short and J 1 base short, with 11 bases between. DNA of the CDR3: TGTGCCAGTAGTGATCGGGCGGAGAACACTGAAGCTTTCTTT. This translates into CASSDRAENTEAFF.

The chain combines TRBV7-4 with TRBJ2-7, with D unresolved. The CDR3 has 16 amino acids. Germline CDR1 reads SGHVT; CDR2 reads SQSDAQ. V was pared by 4 bases and J by 6 bases, with 22 bases between. CDR3 nucleotide sequence: TGTGCCAGCAGCTCCTCCCTCCCCCAGCGTACGCCCGAGCAGTACTTC. Residues: CASSSSLPQRTPEQYF.

This clonotype has a handful of counts. The V and J genes are TRBV12-3 or TRBV12-4 and TRBJ2-6; D is undetermined. V was clipped by 8 bases and J by 0 bases, with 8 bases between them. The CDR3 sequence is 14 residues long. The CDR3 protein is CASLPRSGANVLTF. In DNA, the CDR3 is TGTGCCAGCTTGCCGCGCTCTGGGGCCAACGTCCTGACTTTC.

The chain uses TRBV7-2 and TRBJ2-1, with TRBD2 identical over 8 bases. The trim removed 3 bases at V and 8 bases at J, leaving 9 bases unmatched. The germline V gene has CDR1 SGHTA and CDR2 FQGNSA. This CDR3 is built from 15 residues. The CDR3 nucleotides are TGTGCCAGCAGCTTTGGTACTAGCGGCGGATATGAGCAGTTCTTC. As protein: CASSFGTSGGYEQFF. The full variable domain, completed using reference TRBV7-2 and TRBJ2-1, is GAGVSQSPSNKVTEKGKDVELRCDPISGHTALYWYRQSLGQGLEFLIYFQGNSAPDKSGLPSDRFSAERTGGSVSTLTIQRTQQEDSAVYLCASSFGTSGGYEQFFGPGTRLTVL.

The chain links TRBV6-1 to TRBJ2-7; a weak D match, TRBD1 (6 bases). Germline CDR1 reads MNHNS; CDR2 reads SASEGT. This CDR3 contains 15 residues. The V end was cut by 6 bases, the J end by 0 bases, with 15 bases between. CDR3 DNA: TGTGCCAGCAGACCCCCAGACAGGAGCTCCTACGAGCAGTACTTC. It encodes CASRPPDRSSYEQYF.

The chain employs TRBV5-6 and TRBJ1-3; D is perhaps TRBD1 (6 bases). The germline V gene encodes CDR1 SGHDT and CDR2 YYEEEE. Trimming cost V 7 bases and J 0 bases, with 20 bases left between them. The CDR3 is made up of 17 amino acids. CDR3 nucleotides: TGTGCCAGCGCCTCTTGGGGGACACCTCTCTCTGGAAACACCATATATTTT. It is translated as CASASWGTPLSGNTIYF.

Here the CDR3 DNA reads TGTGCCAGCTCACCAGGGGTTAGAGGGGCAGGGGAGACCCAGCATTTT. It translates to CASSPGVRGAGETQHF. J is TRBJ1-5 and V is TRBV18; perhaps TRBD1 as D (6 bases). The V end lost 2 bases, the J end lost 11 bases, and 22 bases lay between the germline ends. The CDR3 contains 16 residues. Germline CDR1 KGHSH, CDR2 LQKENI. Full variable domain (remainder filled in from reference TRBV18 and TRBJ1-5): NAGVMQNPRHLVRRRGQEARLRCSPMKGHSHVYWYRQLPEEGLKFMVYLQKENIIDESGMPKERFSAEFPKEGPSILRIQQVVRGDSAAYFCASSPGVRGAGETQHFGDGTRLSIL.